This entry is about one TCR beta chain. The record originates from a study of blood T cell repertoires in COVID-19. Overall study: PBMCs, B-cell-depleted T cells, or T cells provided the cDNA or gDNA that made up the material.

Generated by immunoSEQ multiplex PCR, the TCRdb table keeps only in-frame clones and is missing some. Of some 130,000 clones in the sample, around 86% were seen once. The V end was cut by 0 bases, the J end by 6 bases, with 12 bases between. The germline CDR1 and CDR2 sequences are SGHTA and FQGNSA. The CDR3 is made up of 15 amino acids. Sequencing input: peripheral blood. The gene calls are TRBV7-2 and TRBJ1-5; D is ambiguous. The sequence was collected from a man older than 75 with acute or convalescent COVID-19. In nucleotides, the CDR3 is TGTGCCAGCAGCTTAGCCGGCCTCCGGGGTCAGCCCCAGCATTTT. Translating gives CASSLAGLRGQPQHF.